The 2 T cell receptor beta chains below were found in one sample sequenced in a study of T cells in women clearing cervical HPV infection. Produced via immunoSEQ multiplex PCR; TCRdb's table is partial and in-frame only. This sample's clone table lists 19,000 or so clones. The sequencing sample was made of blood buffy coat. These receptors were obtained from a woman aged 18-70 years with a cervical HPV16 infection that either progressed to CIN3+ or cleared (not recorded which).

With respect to this clone: The observed sequence ends 3 residues before the CDR3 terminus, with the missing tail filled in from the germline J gene. The rearrangement joins TRBV11-1 to TRBJ2-5; 9 nucleotides agree with TRBD2. The germline V gene encodes CDR1 SGHAT and CDR2 FQDESV (reference sequence). V trimming: 4 bases; J trimming: 5 bases; junction bases outside the gene matches: 8. The length of the CDR3 is 15 residues. The part of the CDR3 DNA that was read is TGTGCCAGCAGCTCCTTAGCGGGGGCCGGGGAGACC. Encoded protein: CASSSLAGAGET. The entire CDR3 is CASSSLAGAGETQYF.

As concerns this clone: Coverage ceases 3 residues before the CDR3 finishes, and the germline J gene fills in the end. The chain employs TRBV2 and TRBJ2-1, with 7 bases lining up with TRBD1. V was clipped by 5 bases and J by 0 bases; unmatched bases: 4. In germline, CDR1 is SNHLY, CDR2 FYNNEI. This CDR3 comprises 15 residues. The CDR3 here is CASSYRGNSYNEQFF. The sequenced CDR3 bases are TGTGCCAGCAGTTACAGGGGTAACTCCTACAATGAG.